This T cell receptor beta chain was identified in a study of PD-1 blockade in classical Hodgkin lymphoma. The wider study: On a schedule of every 2 weeks, patients received nivolumab 3 mg/kg intravenously.

Germline V CDR1 and CDR2: SEHNR, FQNEAQ (reference sequence). There are 13 residues in the CDR3. V was trimmed by 2 bases and J by 5 bases, leaving 8 bases between them. Specified time point: cycle 4 day 1 (C4D1), after more than five weeks of nivolumab. With no exception, relapse followed autologous stem cell transplantation in all patients, and brentuximab vedotin exposure varied. Complete response, partial response or progressive disease was recorded as best response. Using immunoSEQ multiplex PCR, the repertoire was profiled, and TCRdb retains in-frame clones only, with some absent. The sample contains about 60,000 clones, 91% of which appear only once. Points on this clone: Its antigen is currently unknown.

Findings and limits, study-wide: The study found complete responders had baseline diversity similar to newly diagnosed patients. Unlike CD8+ TCR diversity, which did not rise significantly by C4D1, CD4+ TCR diversity did.

The TCR comes from a human donor with classical Hodgkin lymphoma. The chain employs TRBV7-9 and TRBJ2-3; weak D call: TRBD1 (6 bases). Sample: peripheral blood mononuclear cells (PBMCs), taken before the fourth cycle of nivolumab. The DNA for the CDR3 is TGTGCCAGCAGCTTACTAGGGGGAGATACGCAGTATTTT. Protein sequence: CASSLLGGDTQYF.